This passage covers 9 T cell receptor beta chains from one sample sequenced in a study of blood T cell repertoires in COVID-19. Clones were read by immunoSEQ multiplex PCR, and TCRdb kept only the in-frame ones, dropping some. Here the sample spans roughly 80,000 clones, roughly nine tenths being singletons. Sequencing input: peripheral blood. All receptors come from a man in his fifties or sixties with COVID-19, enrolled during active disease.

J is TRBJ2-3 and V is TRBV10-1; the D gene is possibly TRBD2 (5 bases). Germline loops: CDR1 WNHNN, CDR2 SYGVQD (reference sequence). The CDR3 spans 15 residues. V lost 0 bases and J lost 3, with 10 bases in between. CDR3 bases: TGCGCCAGCAGTGAGTCTAGCGCCTCTACAGATACGCAGTATTTT. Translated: CASSESSASTDTQYF.

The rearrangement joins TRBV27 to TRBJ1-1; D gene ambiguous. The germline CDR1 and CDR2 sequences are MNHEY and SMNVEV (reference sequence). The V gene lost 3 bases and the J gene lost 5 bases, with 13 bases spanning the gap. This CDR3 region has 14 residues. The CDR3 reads CASSFSGKWTEAFF. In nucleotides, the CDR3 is TGTGCCAGCAGTTTCTCCGGGAAATGGACTGAAGCTTTCTTT.

In DNA, the CDR3 is TGTGCCATCAGTGAGAGACAGGAAAAACTGTTTTTT. It yields the protein CAISERQEKLFF. The chain employs TRBV10-3 and TRBJ1-4; the D gene is possibly TRBD1 (5 bases). Germline CDR1 is ENHRY and CDR2 is SYGVKD. The CDR3 covers 12 residues. Trimming shortened V by 2 bases and J by 8 bases, and 6 bases separated the two germline ends.

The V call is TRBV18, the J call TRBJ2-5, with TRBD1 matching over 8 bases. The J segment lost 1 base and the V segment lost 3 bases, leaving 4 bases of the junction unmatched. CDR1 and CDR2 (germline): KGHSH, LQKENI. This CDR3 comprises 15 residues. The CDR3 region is CASSPGTGLQETQYF. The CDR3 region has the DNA TGTGCCAGCTCACCTGGGACAGGTCTCCAAGAGACCCAGTACTTC.

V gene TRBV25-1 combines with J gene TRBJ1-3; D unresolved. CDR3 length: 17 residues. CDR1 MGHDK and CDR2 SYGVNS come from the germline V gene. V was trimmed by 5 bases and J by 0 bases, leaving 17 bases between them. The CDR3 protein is CASSPLETAVSGNTIYF. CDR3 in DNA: TGTGCCAGCAGTCCCCTAGAGACCGCGGTCTCTGGAAACACCATATATTTT.

CDR3 region: CATNFGQGAYTTNEKLFF. The DNA of the CDR3 is TGTGCCACCAACTTCGGACAGGGGGCGTACACAACTAATGAAAAACTGTTTTTT. The chain uses TRBV9 and TRBJ1-4, with 11 bases fitting TRBD1. V was clipped by 9 bases and J by 0 bases; unmatched bases: 13. The CDR3 runs 18 residues. Germline CDR1 SGDLS, CDR2 YYNGEE. Full variable domain (remainder filled in from reference TRBV9 and TRBJ1-4): DSGVTQTPKHLITATGQRVTLRCSPRSGDLSVYWYQQSLDQGLQFLIQYYNGEERAKGNILERFSAQQFPDLHSELNLSSLELGDSALYFCATNFGQGAYTTNEKLFFGSGTQLSVL.

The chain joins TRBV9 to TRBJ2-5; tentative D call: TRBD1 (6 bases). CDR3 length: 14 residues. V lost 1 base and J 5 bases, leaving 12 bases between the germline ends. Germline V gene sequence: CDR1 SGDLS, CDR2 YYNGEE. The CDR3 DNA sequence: TGTGCCAGCAGCGTAACCCCAGGGGACGAGACCCAGTACTTC. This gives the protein CASSVTPGDETQYF.

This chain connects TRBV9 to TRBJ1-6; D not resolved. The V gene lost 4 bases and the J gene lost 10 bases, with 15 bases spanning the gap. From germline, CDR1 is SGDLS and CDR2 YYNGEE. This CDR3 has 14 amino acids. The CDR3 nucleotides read TGTGCCAGCAGCTTTCTGGGCGGGCGGTCACCCCTCCACTTT. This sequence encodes CASSFLGGRSPLHF.

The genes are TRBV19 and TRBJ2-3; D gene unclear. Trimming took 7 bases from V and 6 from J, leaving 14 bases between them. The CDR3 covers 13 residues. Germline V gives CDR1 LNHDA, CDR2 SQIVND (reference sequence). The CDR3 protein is CASTAGDTDTQYF. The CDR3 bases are TGTGCCAGTACTGCCGGAGATACCGATACGCAGTATTTT.